The T cell receptor beta chain described here comes from a study of Ad26.COV2.S vaccination and SARS-CoV-2 variants. Study summary: Participants got Ad26.COV2.S intramuscularly, once or twice 56 days apart.

From germline, CDR1 is MNHEY and CDR2 SMNVEV (reference sequence). V was shortened by 5 bases and J by 8 bases, with 3 bases between the two germline ends. This CDR3 comprises 9 residues. Treatment in this sample: roughly 18 received Ad26.COV2.S at low or high dose, single or two shots; about 5 received placebo; per-sample allocation not given. Specimens were obtained on day 63 following the first vaccine or placebo injection. The assay was immunoSEQ multiplex PCR, and TCRdb's table has in-frame clones only and misses some. The data hold fewer than 500,000 clones, with 80% to 95% observed a single time.

The sequence was collected from a person aged 18-65 years who received the Ad26.COV2.S COVID-19 vaccine or a placebo. The chain combines TRBV27 with TRBJ1-2; D unclear. Sequenced material: peripheral blood, taken in a trial of Ad26.COV2.S vaccine versus placebo. Here the CDR3 DNA reads TGTGCCAGCAGTCGAGGCTACACCTTC. Amino acid sequence: CASSRGYTF.